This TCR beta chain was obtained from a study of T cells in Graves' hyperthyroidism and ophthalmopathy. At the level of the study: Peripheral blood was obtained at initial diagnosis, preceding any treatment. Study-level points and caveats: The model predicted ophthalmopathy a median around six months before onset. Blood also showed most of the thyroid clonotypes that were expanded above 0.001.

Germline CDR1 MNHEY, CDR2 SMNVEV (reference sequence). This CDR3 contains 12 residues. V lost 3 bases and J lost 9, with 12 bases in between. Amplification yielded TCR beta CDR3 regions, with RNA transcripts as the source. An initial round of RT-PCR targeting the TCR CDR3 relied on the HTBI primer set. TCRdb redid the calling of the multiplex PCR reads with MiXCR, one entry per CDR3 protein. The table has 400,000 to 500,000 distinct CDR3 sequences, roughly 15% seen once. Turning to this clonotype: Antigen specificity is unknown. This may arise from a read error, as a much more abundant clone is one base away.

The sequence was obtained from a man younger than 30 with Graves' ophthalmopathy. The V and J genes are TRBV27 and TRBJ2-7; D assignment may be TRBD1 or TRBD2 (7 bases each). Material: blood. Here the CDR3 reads CASSFGRGGQYF. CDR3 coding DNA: TGTGCCAGCAGTTTCGGCAGGGGGGGGCAGTACTTC.